This is a list of T cell receptor beta chains from one sample in a study of identical twins. TCRdb fed the 5' RACE reads into MiXCR, producing one record per CDR3 protein. The table lists roughly 480,000 distinct CDR3 sequences, 20% to 25% of them singletons. This sample was shared with a second study, whose subject was T cells expressing NK-cell markers.

The sequencing input was CD4+ T cells sorted from blood. The receptors derive from a woman younger than 35 in good health. CDR3s include the opening cysteine and the closing phenylalanine or tryptophan. Fields, in order: V gene, clone size, J gene, D gene, CDR3 protein, CDR3 DNA. The D gene is left open where the match is weak. Some rows mark clone size as missing; the rest say once, few, many or name a class of expanded clone.

>TRBV12-5|NA|TRBJ2-1|TRBD2
CASGSRLAGGNEQFF
TGTGCTAGTGGTTCCCGACTAGCGGGAGGCAATGAGCAGTTCTTC
>TRBV5-6|NA|TRBJ2-7|TRBD1
CASSLTAGTGWSYEQYF
TGTGCCAGCAGCTTAACGGCTGGGACAGGGTGGTCCTACGAGCAGTACTTC
>TRBV5-1|few|TRBJ2-2|NA
CASSGRAVPNTGELFF
TGCGCCAGCAGCGGCCGGGCGGTCCCGAACACCGGGGAGCTGTTTTTT
>TRBV12-3/TRBV12-4|many|TRBJ2-3|NA
CASSNIDRLQQYF
TGTGCCAGCAGCAATATCGACAGACTTCAGCAGTATTTT
>TRBV28|few|TRBJ2-2|NA
CASRPQNTGELFF
TGTGCCAGCAGACCCCAGAACACCGGGGAGCTGTTTTTT
>TRBV29-1|NA|TRBJ2-1|TRBD2
CSVRLAGGHHLSYNEQFF
TGCAGCGTTAGACTAGCGGGAGGACACCATCTCTCCTACAATGAGCAGTTCTTC
>TRBV20-1|many|TRBJ2-1|TRBD2
CSATNGLVEGEQFF
TGCAGTGCTACCAACGGACTAGTCGAGGGTGAGCAGTTCTTC
>TRBV20-1|NA|TRBJ2-7|NA
CSARPPGLPYEQYF
TGCAGTGCTAGACCACCTGGCCTCCCCTACGAGCAGTACTTC
>TRBV20-1|few|TRBJ2-1|NA
CSARAGHISYNEQFF
TGCAGTGCTAGAGCGGGACATATCTCCTACAATGAGCAGTTCTTC
>TRBV2|NA|TRBJ1-5|NA
CASSEFGRGNQPQHF
TGTGCCAGCAGTGAATTCGGGAGGGGAAATCAGCCCCAGCATTTT
>TRBV5-8|NA|TRBJ2-5|NA
CAGQGRQETQYF
TGTGCAGGCCAGGGGCGGCAGGAGACCCAGTACTTC
>TRBV12-3/TRBV12-4|few|TRBJ1-1|NA
CASSFWDTNTEAFF
TGTGCCAGCAGTTTTTGGGATACTAACACTGAAGCTTTCTTT
>TRBV2|NA|TRBJ1-5|NA
CASSPESNQPQHF
TGTGCCAGCAGTCCAGAGAGCAATCAGCCCCAGCATTTT
>TRBV7-8|NA|TRBJ2-7|NA
CASSSRQFEQYF
TGTGCCAGCAGCTCACGACAATTCGAGCAGTACTTC
>TRBV20-1|NA|TRBJ2-5|TRBD2
CSARPGRAQETQYF
TGCAGTGCTAGACCCGGGAGGGCCCAAGAGACCCAGTACTTC
>TRBV15|few|TRBJ2-7|TRBD2
CATSLGTKHYEQYF
TGTGCCACCAGCCTGGGGACTAAGCACTACGAGCAGTACTTC
>TRBV4-2|few|TRBJ2-7|TRBD2
CASSPSSGNSYEQYF
TGTGCCAGCAGCCCCTCAAGCGGGAACTCCTACGAGCAGTACTTC
>TRBV29-1|NA|TRBJ2-1|TRBD1
CSSAGQGNEQFF
TGCAGCTCCGCCGGACAGGGGAATGAGCAGTTCTTC
>TRBV5-1|NA|TRBJ2-2|NA
CASSLGGTIAGELFF
TGCGCCAGCAGCTTGGGGGGGACAATCGCCGGGGAGCTGTTTTTT
>TRBV18|NA|TRBJ1-2|NA
CASSPGGQGYYGYTF
TGTGCCAGCTCACCAGGCGGTCAGGGCTACTATGGCTACACCTTC
>TRBV29-1|few|TRBJ2-3|TRBD2
CSVGFSAGGPTDTQYF
TGCAGCGTTGGTTTTTCCGCGGGGGGACCCACAGATACGCAGTATTTT
>TRBV19|NA|TRBJ2-5|NA
CASSRDLRETQYF
TGTGCCAGTAGTCGGGACCTCCGGGAGACCCAGTACTTC
>TRBV5-1|few|TRBJ2-7|NA
CASSSARYEQYF
TGCGCCAGCAGCTCCGCGCGGTACGAGCAGTACTTC
>TRBV7-9|many|TRBJ1-1|NA
CASSSSGSETEAFF
TGTGCCAGCAGCTCTTCAGGGTCGGAGACTGAAGCTTTCTTT
>TRBV6-1|many|TRBJ2-6|TRBD1
CASRTGQGANGANVLTF
TGTGCCAGCAGGACGGGACAGGGGGCTAACGGGGCCAACGTCCTGACTTTC
>TRBV20-1|many|TRBJ2-4|TRBD2
CSAPLQLAGGAKNIQYF
TGCAGTGCCCCGCTACAGCTAGCGGGGGGAGCCAAAAACATTCAGTACTTC
>TRBV15|few|TRBJ2-1|NA
CATSSIMSPVEFF
TGTGCCACCAGCAGTATTATGTCCCCAGTGGAGTTCTTC
>TRBV7-9|NA|TRBJ2-7|NA
CASSYGPLLVSGEQYF
TGTGCCAGCAGCTACGGACCTCTCCTAGTTTCTGGGGAGCAGTACTTC
>TRBV5-6|NA|TRBJ1-2|NA
CASSLKSGSGLTF
TGTGCCAGCAGCTTGAAGTCAGGTAGCGGCCTGACCTTC
>TRBV7-8|NA|TRBJ1-2|NA
CASSLALESPRASWSSTF
TGTGCCAGCAGCTTAGCGCTGGAGAGTCCCAGGGCTTCCTGGAGTAGCACCTTC
>TRBV20-1|few|TRBJ1-5|NA
CSAALDSNQPQHF
TGCAGTGCGGCTCTTGATAGCAATCAGCCCCAGCATTTT
>TRBV20-1|NA|TRBJ2-1|NA
CSALTNYNEQFF
TGCAGTGCGCTGACTAATTACAATGAGCAGTTCTTC
>TRBV7-2|few|TRBJ2-7|NA
CASSRTALYEQYF
TGTGCCAGCAGTCGTACAGCCCTCTACGAGCAGTACTTC
>TRBV3-1|few|TRBJ2-1|TRBD2
CASSHSGGAYREQFF
TGTGCCAGCAGCCACAGCGGGGGAGCCTACCGCGAGCAGTTCTTC
>TRBV20-1|NA|TRBJ2-3|NA
CSSGRMGGTDTQYF
TGCAGTTCCGGGCGCATGGGGGGCACAGATACGCAGTATTTT
>TRBV9|many|TRBJ2-1|TRBD1
CASSATGDVYNEQFF
TGTGCCAGCAGCGCCACAGGGGATGTTTACAATGAGCAGTTCTTC